This is a list of T cell receptor beta chains from one sample in a study of post-analysis software for immune sequencing data. TCRdb reprocessed the PCR reads with MiXCR, giving one entry per CDR3 protein. This sample has hundreds of thousands of distinct CDR3 sequences, with around 60% found just once. The specimen was blood. All receptors derive from a girl aged 2 to 9 with multiple sclerosis. The CDR3 runs from the conserved cysteine through the conserved F or W.

j_call v_call cdr3_aa
TRBJ1-2 TRBV20-1 CSARASTGDDYGYTF
TRBJ2-1 TRBV6-2/TRBV6-3 CASIGTGLSEQFF
TRBJ1-4 TRBV5-1 CASSPGQGLEGKLFF
TRBJ2-1 TRBV29-1 CSAGQGAGNEQFF
TRBJ2-1 TRBV6-2/TRBV6-3 CASRADSGVNEQFF
TRBJ1-2 TRBV29-1 CSDTGVIYGYTF
TRBJ2-1 TRBV11-2 CASRRDPGLVYEQFF
TRBJ1-6 TRBV12-3/TRBV12-4 CASSSIRQGSPLHF
TRBJ2-1 TRBV4-1 CACSSYNEQFF
TRBJ1-2 TRBV11-2 CASSLDLAGDGYTF
TRBJ2-3 TRBV6-1 CASSHLAGLRDTQYF
TRBJ2-5 TRBV2 CASSRRRAGAPEQYF
TRBJ2-1 TRBV29-1 CSVERGRYDEQFF
TRBJ2-5 TRBV29-1 CSAGQTQETQYF
TRBJ2-3 TRBV20-1 CSARDTGGPTDTQYF
TRBJ2-5 TRBV2 CVSQWTVQETQYF
TRBJ2-7 TRBV6-1 CATSWTSVYEQYF
TRBJ2-1 TRBV15 CATSRVGPGNEQFF
TRBJ2-1 TRBV7-6 CASSPGQGLDEQFF
TRBJ1-1 TRBV29-1 CSVIREGAFF
TRBJ1-2 TRBV5-1 CASSGGQGNYGYTF
TRBJ2-1 TRBV9 CASSVRTSGEGNYNEQFF
TRBJ2-1 TRBV2 CASRRPTGGFNEQFF
TRBJ2-7 TRBV4-2 CASSQGGVVAGDYEQYF
TRBJ2-5 TRBV29-1 CSVGRSVETQYF
TRBJ2-5 TRBV7-2 CASNPVMGTQYF
TRBJ1-4 TRBV29-1 CSARDRGNEKLFF
TRBJ1-5 TRBV7-9 CASSSLGAPNQPQHF
TRBJ2-1 TRBV24-1 CATSEVAEQFF
TRBJ2-1 TRBV6-2/TRBV6-3 CASKLTSSYNEQFF